These 16 T cell receptor beta chains came from one sample sequenced in a study of glioma-infiltrating T cells. Using RNA template, CDR3s of TCR alpha and beta were amplified with iRepertoire arm-PCR. Each CDR3 protein gets one entry after TCRdb re-called the multiplex PCR reads with MiXCR. The sample consists of under 200,000 distinct CDR3 sequences, around 40% of them appearing once. The sample taken for sequencing was glioma tissue, nonneoplastic brain tissue, or PBMCs (not recorded which). Receptors originate from a human donor with low-grade glioma or glioblastoma, undergoing nonglioma brain surgery, or in good health (not recorded which).

This clonotype was detected ten times or more. This chain links TRBV28 with TRBJ1-2; weak D call: TRBD1 (5 bases). This CDR3 is built from 16 residues. Germline CDR1 and CDR2: MDHEN and SYDVKM. V lost 5 bases and J 3 bases, leaving 19 bases between the germline ends. The CDR3 DNA follows: TGTGCCAGCAGTAAGGGGCCTGCGGGCCAACACTATGGCTACACCTTC. It yields the protein CASSKGPAGQHYGYTF.

About this clonotype itself: This is likely a read error, given that the CDR3 carries no conserved phenylalanine or tryptophan at its end. The rearrangement joins TRBV12-3 or TRBV12-4 to TRBJ2-5; D may match TRBD1 or TRBD2 (5 bases each). Trimming stripped 5 bases from V and 2 bases from J, with 9 bases between. The CDR3 sequence is 13 residues long. The CDR3 spells CASSRGRQETQYS. In DNA form, the CDR3 reads TGTGCCAGCAGTCGGGGACGGCAAGAGACCCAGTACTCC.

This clonotype was counted at least ten times. This chain connects TRBV6-1 to TRBJ2-3; TRBD2 matches 8 bases. The junction had 17 bases not matched to a gene; V was cut back by 5 bases and J by 4 bases. From germline, CDR1 is MNHNS and CDR2 SASEGT. The CDR3 consists of 18 residues. CDR3 coding DNA: TGTGCCAGCAGTACCCGAGCGTTCGGTAGCGGGATCCCAGATACGCAGTATTTT. Its protein is CASSTRAFGSGIPDTQYF.

This clonotype was observed at least ten times. V usage is TRBV27 and J usage is TRBJ1-1, with D unclear. Germline lookup yields CDR1 MNHEY and CDR2 SMNVEV (reference sequence). CDR3 length: 13 amino acids. The V end lost 3 bases, the J end lost 10 bases, and 15 bases lay between the germline ends. CDR3 region: CASSFSRLEGAFF. In DNA form, the CDR3 reads TGTGCCAGCAGTTTTTCGCGCCTGGAGGGAGCTTTCTTT.

The sample holds many counts of this clonotype. This chain connects TRBV28 to TRBJ2-7; D is perhaps TRBD1 (5 bases). There are 13 residues in the CDR3. V gave up 4 bases and J gave up 2 bases, with 9 bases separating them. Germline CDR1 MDHEN, CDR2 SYDVKM. CDR3 DNA: TGTGCCAGCAGTTCTCCAGGGCCCTACGAGCAGTACTTC. Amino acids: CASSSPGPYEQYF. The entire variable domain, with the rest obtained from reference TRBV28 and TRBJ2-7, is as follows: DVKVTQSSRYLVKRTGEKVFLECVQDMDHENMFWYRQDPGLGLRLIYFSYDVKMKEKGDIPEGYSVSREKKERFSLILESASTNQTSMYLCASSSPGPYEQYFGPGTRLTVT.

This clonotype was recorded at least ten times. CDR3 residues: CASSPSLPQETQYF. The CDR3 bases are TGTGCCAGCAGCCCGTCATTGCCTCAGGAGACCCAGTACTTC. This chain links TRBV28 with TRBJ2-5; no clear D. Germline lookup yields CDR1 MDHEN and CDR2 SYDVKM. V was pared by 6 bases and J by 5 bases, with 16 bases between. The CDR3 is 14 amino acids.

The chain links TRBV7-2 to TRBJ2-7; D may correspond to TRBD1 or TRBD2 (6 bases each). Trimming cost V 5 bases and J 6 bases, with 14 bases left between them. This CDR3 has 13 amino acids. The V gene's germline CDR1 is SGHTA and CDR2 FQGNSA. CDR3 loop: CASSIGGGSEQYF. The DNA of the CDR3 is TGTGCCAGCAGCATAGGAGGGGGGAGCGAGCAGTACTTC.

This clonotype was recorded a few times. The V and J genes are TRBV11-3 and TRBJ1-1; tentative D call: TRBD1 (6 bases). The CDR3 contains 14 residues. Per the germline V gene, CDR1 is SGHNT and CDR2 is YENEEA. The V gene lost 6 bases and the J gene lost 3 bases, with 14 bases spanning the gap. The CDR3 sequence: CASSPDDRYTEAFF. In nucleotides, the CDR3 is TGTGCCAGCAGTCCAGATGACAGGTACACTGAAGCTTTCTTT.

The chain is built from TRBV29-1 and TRBJ2-7; 12 nucleotides match TRBD1. Germline assignment: CDR1 SQVTM and CDR2 ANQGSEA. V lost 4 bases to trimming and J lost 4 bases; unmatched junction nucleotides: 5. This CDR3 region has 14 residues. The chain's CDR3 is CSVGGTGGRYEQYF. CDR3 coding DNA: TGCAGCGTTGGAGGGACAGGGGGCAGGTACGAGCAGTACTTC.

This clonotype showed up just a few times. This CDR3 reads CASSARDSSSYNEQFF. The CDR3 region has the DNA TGTGCCAGCAGTGCCCGGGACAGCAGCTCCTACAATGAGCAGTTCTTC. This chain links TRBV2 with TRBJ2-1, with TRBD1 identical over 7 bases. The CDR3 totals 16 residues. The junction had 6 bases not matched to a gene; V was cut back by 4 bases and J by 0 bases. Germline V gene sequence: CDR1 SNHLY, CDR2 FYNNEI.

This clonotype was detected ten times or more. The chain carries TRBV2 and TRBJ2-1; either TRBD1 or TRBD2 may supply D (6 bases each). The germline V gene encodes CDR1 SNHLY and CDR2 FYNNEI. Trimming pared 3 bases from V and 7 bases from J, leaving 16 bases between. This CDR3 region has 15 residues. This chain's CDR3 is CASSDSGGGSNEQFF. The CDR3, as DNA: TGTGCCAGCAGTGACTCCGGGGGCGGTTCAAATGAGCAGTTCTTC.

This clonotype was seen once. The chain employs TRBV7-2 and TRBJ2-2, with unresolved D. The CDR3 totals 12 residues. Germline lookup yields CDR1 SGHTA and CDR2 FQGNSA. The CDR3 loop reads CVSSLGPGELFF. CDR3 in DNA: TGTGTTAGCAGCTTAGGGCCCGGGGAGCTGTTTTTT.

This clonotype was observed a few times. V usage is TRBV10-3 and J usage is TRBJ2-1, with 9 nucleotides matching TRBD2. CDR3 length: 15 residues. V trimming: 4 bases; J trimming: 3 bases; junction bases outside the gene matches: 4. Germline V gene lookup returns CDR1 ENHRY and CDR2 SYGVKD. CDR3 loop: CAISASGRIYNEQFF. Written as DNA, the CDR3 is TGTGCCATCAGTGCAAGCGGGAGGATCTACAATGAGCAGTTCTTC.

The chain has TRBV3-1 and TRBJ1-2, with D uncertain. Germline V gives CDR1 LGHDT, CDR2 YNNKEL (reference sequence). V shed 1 base and J shed 4 bases, with 10 bases lying between them. The CDR3 consists of 14 residues. The CDR3 protein is CASSQGSGPYGYTF. The CDR3 region has the DNA TGTGCCAGCAGCCAAGGGTCAGGCCCCTATGGCTACACCTTC.

Comments on this clonotype: The germline gene is not matched at one end of the junction; a read error may be the cause. This chain joins TRBV4-1 and TRBJ2-1, with D perhaps matching TRBD1 or TRBD2 (5 bases each). The CDR3 is 16 residues long. Germline values: CDR1 MGHRA, CDR2 YSYEKL. In DNA form, the CDR3 reads TGCGCCAGCAGCCAAGACGCCGGGACCCGTTACAATGAACAGTTCTTC. Residues: CASSQDAGTRYNEQFF.

This clonotype was found a few times. It may be a read error: a sequence one base away is much more abundant. The V and J genes are TRBV20-1 and TRBJ2-7; D not resolved. The V end was cut by 1 base, the J end by 2 bases, with 9 bases between. The CDR3 has 13 residues. The germline CDR1 and CDR2 sequences are DFQATT and SNEGSKA (reference sequence). In DNA, the CDR3 is TGCAGTGCTAGAGGGGAAACCCCCTACGAGCAGTACTTC. Its protein is CSARGETPYEQYF.